This TCR beta chain was identified during a study of blood T cell repertoires in COVID-19. Study-wide background: From the United States, Italy and Spain came samples of acute and convalescent COVID-19. Sources were T cells, B-cell-depleted T cells, or PBMCs; the material itself was cDNA or gDNA.

Original processing methods: Nucleated cell counts were estimated from reference gene primer amplification. Assay used: immunoSEQ multiplex PCR; TCRdb lists only in-frame clones, some missing. For V, J and clone size, that table is used; D and trimming come from the DNA. The repertoire holds 400,000 to 550,000 clones, with 85% to 90% as singletons. The CDR3 is 14 residues long. CDR1 and CDR2 (germline): SNHLY, FYNNEI. Trimming left V 5 bases short and J 0 bases short, with 8 bases between. This chain uses TRBV2 with TRBJ1-3, with TRBD1 as a possible D gene (6 bases). The source of this sequence is a woman aged 25-40 years with acute or convalescent COVID-19. The specimen was peripheral blood. CDR3: CASSMDSSGNTIYF. In DNA, the CDR3 is TGTGCCAGCAGTATGGACAGCTCTGGAAACACCATATATTTT.